The rows below give T cell receptor beta chains drawn from one sample of a study of control samples from healthy donors and cancer patients. The data were produced by immunoSEQ multiplex PCR, yet TCRdb's version contains in-frame clones alone and is incomplete. Its table lists about 210,000 clones. The sequenced sample consisted of blood. The receptors derive from a woman under 40 in good health. The CDR3 runs from the conserved cysteine through the conserved F or W. A D gene is named only where the DNA matches it firmly.

D gene,J gene,V gene,CDR3 protein,CDR3 DNA
TRBD1,TRBJ1-6,TRBV4-1,CASSRVQGDNSPLHF,TGCGCCAGCAGCCGAGTACAGGGGGATAATTCACCCCTCCACTTT
.,TRBJ1-2,TRBV6-5,CASIARNSNYGYTF,TGTGCCAGCATCGCGCGGAACTCTAACTATGGCTACACCTTC
.,TRBJ1-6,TRBV5-5,CAAATGPQGSPLHF,TGTGCCGCGGCTACAGGCCCCCAGGGGTCACCCCTCCACTTT
TRBD2,TRBJ2-1,TRBV14,CASSEQAGVGQFF,TGTGCCAGCAGCGAACAAGCGGGGGTCGGTCAGTTCTTC
TRBD1,TRBJ1-2,TRBV28,CASSSKRTGQRNYGYTF,TGTGCCAGCAGTTCTAAACGGACGGGACAGAGAAACTATGGCTACACCTTC
TRBD1,TRBJ1-5,TRBV19,CASSRETGGNQPQHF,TGTGCCAGTAGTAGGGAGACAGGGGGCAATCAGCCCCAGCATTTT
.,TRBJ1-6,TRBV18,CASSPRGDIRSPLHF,TGTGCCAGCTCACCACGAGGAGACATACGTTCACCCCTCCACTTT
.,TRBJ1-5,TRBV27,CASSLSGVNQPQHF,TGTGCCAGCAGTTTGTCAGGGGTCAATCAGCCCCAGCATTTT
TRBD1,TRBJ1-2,TRBV5-4,CASSSRTGGSYGYTF,TGTGCCAGCAGCTCCCGAACAGGGGGGAGCTATGGCTACACCTTC
.,TRBJ2-3,TRBV2,CAIQEGTISTDTQYF,TGTGCCATCCAAGAGGGTACTATTAGCACAGATACGCAGTATTTT
TRBD2,TRBJ2-7,TRBV19,CATGAGLPYEQYF,TGTGCCACCGGAGCGGGGCTGCCCTACGAGCAGTACTTC
.,TRBJ1-1,TRBV2,CASSELEGAFF,TGTGCCAGCAGTGAACTAGAGGGAGCTTTCTTT
.,TRBJ1-1,TRBV5-4,CASSPWGAHTEAFF,TGTGCCAGCAGCCCTTGGGGGGCCCACACTGAAGCTTTCTTT
.,TRBJ2-7,TRBV21-1,CATSALPWDSSYEQYF,TGTGCCACCTCCGCGCTCCCCTGGGACAGTTCCTACGAGCAGTACTTC
TRBD2,TRBJ2-2,TRBV29-1,CSVREVRDTGELFF,TGCAGCGTCCGGGAGGTTCGGGACACCGGGGAGCTGTTTTTT
.,TRBJ2-2,TRBV6-4,CASSDSGDTGELFF,TGTGCCAGCAGTGACTCAGGGGACACCGGGGAGCTGTTTTTT
TRBD1,TRBJ1-5,TRBV7-9,CASSSTGGVQPQHF,TGTGCCAGCAGCTCGACAGGGGGGGTCCAGCCCCAGCATTTT
.,TRBJ1-3,TRBV5-1,CASSRTEDWPGNTIYF,TGCGCCAGCAGCAGGACAGAGGACTGGCCGGGAAACACCATATATTTT
.,TRBJ1-2,TRBV2,CASSEGGYGYTF,TGTGCCAGCAGTGAGGGAGGCTATGGCTACACCTTC
.,TRBJ2-3,TRBV12-3/TRBV12-4,CASSLGADTQYF,TGTGCCAGCAGTTTAGGGGCAGATACGCAGTATTTT